These 10 T cell receptor beta chains originate from one sample sequenced in a study of T cell changes during pregnancy in multiple sclerosis. Libraries were prepared by immunoSEQ multiplex PCR; TCRdb keeps only in-frame clonotypes and omits some of them. The sample yields about 51,000 clones, approximately 94% seen once. Specimen: CD4+ T cells from peripheral blood mononuclear cells, collected in the second trimester of pregnancy. All receptors come from a female donor with multiple sclerosis, enrolled in a pregnancy study.

The chain joins TRBV4-3 to TRBJ1-2, with 8 bases matching TRBD1. V gave up 1 base and J gave up 0 bases; unmatched junction bases: 7. This CDR3 contains 17 residues. Per the germline V gene, CDR1 is LGHNA and CDR2 is YSLEER. As DNA, the CDR3 is TGCGCCAGCAGCCAAGCGTGGACAGGGCGGGCTAACTATGGCTACACCTTC. Translation: CASSQAWTGRANYGYTF.

The chain carries TRBV18 and TRBJ2-1, with D unresolved. Germline V CDR1 and CDR2: KGHSH, LQKENI. The V end was cut by 5 bases, the J end by 0 bases, with 8 bases between. The CDR3 has 14 amino acids. Here the CDR3 DNA reads TGTGCCAGCTCAGCCGGAGCCTCCTACAATGAGCAGTTCTTC. Amino acids: CASSAGASYNEQFF.

This chain uses TRBV5-1 with TRBJ2-3; the match to TRBD2 covers 15 bases. V lost 4 bases, J lost 2 bases, and 8 bases stayed unmatched. CDR3 length: 18 amino acids. Germline V gene data show CDR1 as SGHRS and CDR2 as YFSETQ. The CDR3, as DNA: TGCGCCAGCAGCACCGGGACTAGCGGGGGGTACCACACAGATACGCAGTATTTT. This codes for CASSTGTSGGYHTDTQYF.

The genes are TRBV27 and TRBJ1-2, with 9 nucleotides matching TRBD1. The J segment lost 4 bases and the V segment lost 6 bases, leaving 3 bases of the junction unmatched. The V gene's germline CDR1 is MNHEY and CDR2 SMNVEV (reference sequence). This CDR3 comprises 13 residues. This CDR3 is CASRQTGGYGYTF. In nucleotides, the CDR3 is TGTGCCAGCAGACAGACAGGGGGCTATGGCTACACCTTC.

The gene calls are TRBV19 and TRBJ2-2, with D perhaps matching TRBD1 (6 bases). Deletions cut 3 bases from V and 1 base from J, with 9 bases between. There are 15 residues in the CDR3. Germline V gives CDR1 LNHDA, CDR2 SQIVND (reference sequence). The CDR3 sequence is CASSINRVNTGELFF. The CDR3, as DNA: TGTGCCAGTAGTATTAACAGGGTGAACACCGGGGAGCTGTTTTTT. Using reference TRBV19 and TRBJ2-2 for the parts outside the CDR3, the full variable domain is DGGITQSPKYLFRKEGQNVTLSCEQNLNHDAMYWYRQDPGQGLRLIYYSQIVNDFQKGDIAEGYSVSREKKESFPLTVTSAQKNPTAFYLCASSINRVNTGELFFGEGSRLTVL.

This sequence joins TRBV9 and TRBJ1-1; D perhaps matches TRBD1 (5 bases). CDR3 length: 14 amino acids. Looked up from germline, CDR1 is SGDLS and CDR2 is YYNGEE. The V and J ends lost 1 base and 1 base respectively, with 8 bases between them. The CDR3 DNA follows: TGTGCCAGCAGCGTAATAGGGGAGAACACTGAAGCTTTCTTT. The encoded protein is CASSVIGENTEAFF.

The chain has TRBV7-2 and TRBJ2-2, with 7 positions matching TRBD1. Trimming cost V 5 bases and J 1 base; bases outside gene matches: 4. Germline CDR1 is SGHTA and CDR2 is FQGNSA. This CDR3 comprises 15 residues. The CDR3 spells CASSKGQMNTGELFF. CDR3 coding DNA: TGTGCCAGCAGCAAGGGACAGATGAACACCGGGGAGCTGTTTTTT.

This clone is a singleton in its sample. The rearrangement uses TRBV9 and TRBJ2-3; 9 nucleotides align to TRBD2. This CDR3 is 18 amino acids long. The V gene end was trimmed by 0 bases and the J gene end by 3 bases; junction bases not matched to a gene: 11. Per germline, CDR1 SGDLS and CDR2 YYNGEE. DNA for the CDR3: TGTGCCAGCAGCGTAGCCGCTAGCGGGGTCATAACAACAGATACGCAGTATTTT. It yields the protein CASSVAASGVITTDTQYF. Using reference TRBV9 and TRBJ2-3 for the parts outside the CDR3, the full variable domain is DSGVTQTPKHLITATGQRVTLRCSPRSGDLSVYWYQQSLDQGLQFLIQYYNGEERAKGNILERFSAQQFPDLHSELNLSSLELGDSALYFCASSVAASGVITTDTQYFGPGTRLTVL.

V and J are TRBV11-1 and TRBJ2-5, with D possibly TRBD2 on 5 matching bases. From germline, CDR1 is SGHAT and CDR2 FQDESV (reference sequence). Between the trimmed V and J ends, which lost 8 bases and 2 bases, there was a span of 9 bases. The CDR3 contains 12 residues. The CDR3, as DNA: TGTGCCAGCTCACTAGGTCAAGAGACCCAGTACTTC. This gives the protein CASSLGQETQYF.

The rearrangement links TRBV9 to TRBJ2-5; D gene ambiguous. Germline V lookup: CDR1 SGDLS, CDR2 YYNGEE. Trimming removed 4 bases at V and 5 bases at J, with 18 bases between. The CDR3 covers 15 residues. Here the CDR3 DNA reads TGTGCCAGCAGCCCACACAGTGGGTTGGGTGAGACCCAGTACTTC. Translated, it gives CASSPHSGLGETQYF.